The 28 T cell receptor beta chains in this list originate from one sample, sequenced in a study of cytomegalovirus exposure and HLA in healthy donors. The repertoire was sequenced with immunoSEQ multiplex PCR; TCRdb's copy has only in-frame clones and lacks some. The table shows about 63,000 clones, with around 90% occurring only once. Sequencing was done on a sample of PBMCs. The receptor source for this set is a young woman in good health and CMV-seronegative.

CDR3 sequence: CASAPDSIYGYTF. CDR3 bases: TGTGCTAGTGCTCCGGACTCGATCTATGGCTACACCTTC. The V gene is TRBV12-5, the J gene TRBJ1-2; D ambiguous. V lost 7 bases, J lost 4 bases, and 13 bases lay in between. This CDR3 is built from 13 residues. Germline V CDR1 and CDR2: LGHNT, FRNRAP.

This chain joins TRBV6-6 and TRBJ1-4; 7 bases are a match to TRBD1. The germline gives CDR1 MNHNY, CDR2 SVGAGI (reference sequence). The CDR3 consists of 14 residues. V trimming: 5 bases; J trimming: 3 bases; junction bases outside the gene matches: 3. This CDR3 reads CASSDRVANEKLFF. In DNA, the CDR3 is TGTGCCAGCAGTGACAGGGTTGCTAATGAAAAACTGTTTTTT.

The chain employs TRBV6-1 and TRBJ2-3; 7 bases align to TRBD1. Germline V gives CDR1 MNHNS, CDR2 SASEGT. Trimming cost V 1 base and J 3 bases; bases outside gene matches: 1. This CDR3 region has 14 residues. CDR3 DNA sequence: TGTGCCAGCAGTGAAGGACAGGGAACAGATACGCAGTATTTT. Its translation is CASSEGQGTDTQYF.

The gene calls are TRBV5-1 and TRBJ1-5; D perhaps matches TRBD1 (6 bases). From germline, CDR1 is SGHRS and CDR2 YFSETQ. CDR3 length equals 16 residues. V shed 2 bases and J shed 7 bases, with 19 bases lying between them. This CDR3 is CASSFSGAGEGQPQHF. The CDR3 DNA sequence: TGCGCCAGCAGCTTCTCTGGGGCAGGGGAAGGGCAGCCCCAGCATTTT. The whole variable domain, remainder taken from reference TRBV5-1 and TRBJ1-5, is KAGVTQTPRYLIKTRGQQVTLSCSPISGHRSVSWYQQTPGQGLQFLFEYFSETQRNKGNFPGRFSGRQFSNSRSEMNVSTLELGDSALYLCASSFSGAGEGQPQHFGDGTRLSIL.

CDR3 region: CASSLELAGETQYF. The CDR3 nucleotides read TGTGCCAGCAGCTTGGAATTAGCGGGGGAGACCCAGTACTTC. J is TRBJ2-5 and V is TRBV11-2, with 8 positions matching TRBD2. CDR3 length: 14 residues. In germline, CDR1 is SGHAT, CDR2 FQNNGV. V lost 3 bases to trimming and J lost 5 bases; unmatched junction nucleotides: 5.

The V and J genes are TRBV7-9 and TRBJ2-7; TRBD2 matches at 9 bases. The CDR3 spans 16 residues. Germline lookup yields CDR1 SEHNR and CDR2 FQNEAQ (reference sequence). With 1 base clipped from V and 1 base from J, the junction kept 5 bases outside the gene matches. CDR3 region: CASSLGVSGRSYEQYF. CDR3 nucleotide sequence: TGTGCCAGCAGCTTAGGAGTTAGCGGGAGATCCTACGAGCAGTACTTC.

This chain joins TRBV25-1 and TRBJ1-1, with 11 bases aligning to TRBD1. The CDR3 sequence is 15 residues long. Germline V CDR1 and CDR2: MGHDK, SYGVNS. Trimming took 4 bases from V and 6 from J; bases not matched to a gene: 7. This CDR3 is CASSAGTGGISEAFF. CDR3 sequence (DNA): TGTGCCAGCAGTGCCGGGACAGGGGGAATCTCTGAAGCTTTCTTT.

This chain links TRBV27 with TRBJ2-1; 8 bases are shared with TRBD2. The CDR3 totals 13 residues. The V segment lost 1 base and the J segment 12 bases; nucleotides outside the gene matches: 5. CDR1 and CDR2 (germline): MNHEY, SMNVEV (reference sequence). In DNA form, the CDR3 reads TGTGCCAGCAGTTTATTGGTTAGCGGGGCGCAGTTCTTC. It translates to CASSLLVSGAQFF.

The rearrangement uses TRBV15 and TRBJ2-5, with TRBD2 matching over 7 bases. Germline CDR1 is LNHNV and CDR2 is YYDKDF (reference sequence). Trimming took 2 bases from V and 7 from J; bases not matched to a gene: 19. The CDR3 has 18 residues. CDR3 bases: TGTGCCACCAGCAGACAAAGAAGCGGGACGGACCTCCGTGGGACCCAGTACTTC. It is translated as CATSRQRSGTDLRGTQYF.

This chain uses TRBV9 with TRBJ2-5, with 7 bases aligning to TRBD1. Germline V lookup: CDR1 SGDLS, CDR2 YYNGEE. The CDR3 has 19 residues. With V trimmed by 1 base and J by 5 bases, 20 bases remained unmatched. The CDR3 loop reads CASSVRGWVNRGRGETQYF. The CDR3, as DNA: TGTGCCAGCAGCGTAAGGGGTTGGGTAAACAGGGGCAGGGGGGAGACCCAGTACTTC.

The CDR3 sequence: CAIQGENYNEQFF. The DNA of the CDR3 is TGTGCCATCCAGGGGGAGAACTACAATGAGCAGTTCTTC. This chain links TRBV10-3 with TRBJ2-1; TRBD1 matches at 7 bases. Trimming removed 8 bases from V and 3 bases from J; junction bases left unmatched: 4. Germline V gives CDR1 ENHRY, CDR2 SYGVKD. CDR3 length: 13 residues.

The chain combines TRBV6-5 with TRBJ2-7; D is perhaps TRBD2 (5 bases). Germline assignment: CDR1 MNHEY and CDR2 SVGAGI. V lost 1 base and J lost 6, with 19 bases in between. The CDR3 sequence is 16 residues long. CDR3 sequence: CASSYFVRRGFREQYF. The CDR3, as DNA: TGTGCCAGCAGTTACTTTGTACGTCGGGGATTCCGCGAGCAGTACTTC.

The V call is TRBV5-1, the J call TRBJ2-7; 12 nucleotides match TRBD1. V lost 3 bases, J lost 7 bases, and 8 bases stayed unmatched. CDR1 and CDR2 from the germline V gene are SGHRS and YFSETQ. This CDR3 has 15 amino acids. The CDR3 sequence: CASSSGGTGGREQYF. CDR3 nucleotides: TGCGCCAGCAGCTCCGGGGGGACAGGGGGCCGGGAGCAGTACTTC.

The gene calls are TRBV5-1 and TRBJ2-7; D is possibly TRBD2 (5 bases). This CDR3 is built from 13 residues. Germline lookup yields CDR1 SGHRS and CDR2 YFSETQ. Trimming took 2 bases from V and 6 from J, leaving 12 bases between them. This chain's CDR3 is CASSLDYNREQYF. The CDR3 nucleotides are TGCGCCAGCAGCTTAGACTATAACCGCGAGCAGTACTTC.

The chain employs TRBV28 and TRBJ1-1; 10 nucleotides agree with TRBD1. Germline V gives CDR1 MDHEN, CDR2 SYDVKM. The junction had 6 bases not matched to a gene; V was cut back by 6 bases and J by 5 bases. CDR3 length equals 14 residues. The CDR3 DNA sequence: TGTGCCAGCAGGGGGACAGGGGTCGCTACTGAAGCTTTCTTT. Its translation: CASRGTGVATEAFF.

The chain recombines TRBV28 with TRBJ1-2; D is perhaps TRBD1 (5 bases). The germline V gene has CDR1 MDHEN and CDR2 SYDVKM. Deletions cut 4 bases from V and 2 bases from J, with 11 bases between. The CDR3 has 14 residues. In DNA, the CDR3 is TGTGCCAGCAGTTACCAGGGAGGGAACTATGGCTACACCTTC. It specifies CASSYQGGNYGYTF.

The rearrangement joins TRBV18 to TRBJ1-5; 7 positions agree with TRBD1. This CDR3 spans 13 amino acids. CDR1 is KGHSH, CDR2 LQKENI, per germline. Unmatched junction bases numbered 3, after V lost 4 bases and J lost 6 bases. As DNA, the CDR3 is TGTGCCAGCTCACTACAGGGGTCTCAGCCCCAGCATTTT. Amino acid sequence: CASSLQGSQPQHF.

The chain recombines TRBV19 with TRBJ1-1, with 7 positions matching TRBD1. Looked up from germline, CDR1 is LNHDA and CDR2 is SQIVND (reference sequence). V trimming: 6 bases; J trimming: 4 bases; junction bases outside the gene matches: 17. This CDR3 region has 17 residues. This CDR3 is CASSGGQGGVWVTEAFF. Here the CDR3 DNA reads TGTGCCAGTAGCGGTGGACAAGGGGGCGTATGGGTCACTGAAGCTTTCTTT.

The chain joins TRBV7-2 to TRBJ1-3; D is unresolved. V gave up 2 bases and J gave up 0 bases, with 11 bases separating them. Germline loops: CDR1 SGHTA, CDR2 FQGNSA. The CDR3 length is 16 residues. Here the CDR3 DNA reads TGTGCCAGCAGCTTAAGTTCGGGAAGCTCTGGAAACACCATATATTTT. It codes for CASSLSSGSSGNTIYF.

The J gene is TRBJ1-5, the V gene TRBV6-5, with 7 nucleotides matching TRBD1. CDR1 is MNHEY, CDR2 SVGAGI, per germline. The CDR3 is 14 residues long. CDR3 bases: TGTGCAACGAAACCGGGACAGTCAGTCCAGCCCCAGCATTTT. Protein sequence: CATKPGQSVQPQHF.

This clone was counted a single time. The chain carries TRBV18 and TRBJ1-1; D call uncertain. Trimming removed 4 bases from V and 3 bases from J, with 9 bases in between. Germline CDR1 and CDR2: KGHSH and LQKENI. CDR3 length: 13 residues. The CDR3 sequence: CASSRGPDTEAFF. CDR3 coding DNA: TGTGCCAGCTCACGAGGGCCGGACACTGAAGCTTTCTTT.

The chain combines TRBV21-1 with TRBJ2-7; the table's D call, TRBD2, has no DNA check behind it. TRBV21-1 is described as a pseudogene. The CDR3 contains 17 residues. The CDR3 spells CASSKGSSGSFRAEQYF. The CDR3 DNA reads as TGTGCCAGCAGCAAAGGTTCTAGCGGGAGTTTTAGGGCCGAGCAGTACTTC.

This clone was seen just once. The J gene is TRBJ1-1, the V gene TRBV5-1; perhaps TRBD1 as D (6 bases). The V end lost 4 bases, the J end lost 10 bases, and 23 bases lay between the germline ends. The CDR3 is 15 amino acids. Germline loops: CDR1 SGHRS, CDR2 YFSETQ. The CDR3 DNA reads TGCGCCAGCAGCGATCTTCGACAGGCGAGGGGATCAGCTTTCTTT. This codes for CASSDLRQARGSAFF.

This rearrangement joins TRBV4-1 to TRBJ1-1; maybe TRBD1 (6 bases). The V gene lost 5 bases and the J gene lost 0 bases, with 16 bases spanning the gap. CDR3 length: 16 amino acids. Germline loops: CDR1 MGHRA, CDR2 YSYEKL. The DNA of the CDR3 is TGCGCCAGCAGCTTTCGGGGGGGCGAGATGAACACTGAAGCTTTCTTT. This codes for CASSFRGGEMNTEAFF.

The chain recombines TRBV12-2 with TRBJ2-7; the table's D call, TRBD1, has no DNA check behind it. TRBV12-2 counts as a pseudogene. The CDR3 has 15 amino acids. This chain's CDR3 is CASRLITGGIYEQYF. In DNA form, the CDR3 reads TGTGCAAGTCGCTTGATTACAGGGGGGATCTACGAGCAGTACTTC.

V usage is TRBV5-4 and J usage is TRBJ2-2, with 7 bases identical to TRBD1. After removal of 4 bases from V and 4 bases from J, the junction contained 4 bases not matched to a gene. Germline values: CDR1 SGHNT, CDR2 YYREEE (reference sequence). The CDR3 contains 14 residues. CDR3 coding DNA: TGTGCCAGCAGCATTAGACAGGGCACCGGGGAGCTGTTTTTT. As protein: CASSIRQGTGELFF.

The chain joins TRBV7-9 to TRBJ2-5; the D gene is possibly TRBD2 (6 bases). This CDR3 comprises 16 residues. CDR1 SEHNR and CDR2 FQNEAQ come from the germline V gene (reference sequence). Trimming took off 4 bases at V and 1 base at J, with 16 bases between the two ends. CDR3 residues: CASSSPSRGIQETQYF. The CDR3 DNA sequence: TGTGCCAGCAGCTCCCCCTCCCGGGGGATCCAAGAGACCCAGTACTTC.

The rearrangement joins TRBV6-7 to TRBJ2-7; tentatively, D is TRBD2 (6 bases). TRBV6-7 is marked as an open reading frame, function uncertain. The CDR3 runs to 12 residues. Trimming left V 11 bases short and J 6 bases short, with 17 bases between. CDR3 residues: CAASRLGGEQYF. The CDR3 coding sequence is TGTGCCGCTAGCCGTCTGGGGGGCGAGCAGTACTTC.